The 27 T cell receptor beta chains in this list originate from one sample, sequenced in a study of a mutant IDH1 vaccine in newly diagnosed glioma. The time point here: week 35, safety follow-up. A 20-mer mutant IDH1 peptide at 300 ug was injected subcutaneously with topical imiquimod. Their recognized antigens are unknown. Only in-frame clones appear in the TCRdb table, and some are missing; sequencing was by immunoSEQ multiplex PCR. The repertoire consists of tens of thousands of clones, with approximately 81% occurring once and the leading ten covering 10% to 15%. Here the sequenced sample was PBMCs, taken from a glioma patient whose treatment included an IDH1 peptide vaccine. The receptors derive from a man aged 18 to 30 with glioma.

The chain has TRBV27 and TRBJ2-7, with unresolved D. CDR1 MNHEY and CDR2 SMNVEV come from the germline V gene (reference sequence). V lost 2 bases, J lost 6 bases, and 14 bases lay in between. The CDR3 spans 14 residues. CDR3 region: CASSLRVSGAEQYF. In nucleotides, the CDR3 is TGTGCCAGCAGTTTAAGGGTTTCAGGTGCCGAGCAGTACTTC.

This sequence joins TRBV18 and TRBJ1-1; the D is unclear. The CDR3 runs 14 residues. Germline CDR1 is KGHSH and CDR2 is LQKENI. V was cut by 1 base and J by 2 bases, with 8 bases left in between. The CDR3, as DNA: TGTGCCAGCTCACCACAAGGCACAAACACTGAAGCTTTCTTT. Protein product: CASSPQGTNTEAFF.

The chain links TRBV18 to TRBJ1-2; the D gene is possibly TRBD1 (5 bases). Germline V gene data show CDR1 as KGHSH and CDR2 as LQKENI. Trimming shortened V by 0 bases and J by 5 bases, and 16 bases separated the two germline ends. This CDR3 is built from 16 residues. CDR3 amino acids: CASSPPGQGLYYGYTF. The CDR3 region has the DNA TGTGCCAGCTCACCACCGGGGCAGGGCTTATATTATGGCTACACCTTC.

The chain combines TRBV27 with TRBJ1-5; D gene unclear. The V end lost 7 bases, the J end lost 6 bases, and 19 bases lay between the germline ends. The CDR3 totals 15 residues. Per the germline V gene, CDR1 is MNHEY and CDR2 is SMNVEV (reference sequence). The CDR3 here is CASKAALEIGQPQHF. CDR3 nucleotide sequence: TGTGCCAGCAAGGCAGCCCTCGAGATCGGTCAGCCCCAGCATTTT.

The chain employs TRBV2 and TRBJ2-1; D might be TRBD1 (5 bases). CDR1 is SNHLY, CDR2 FYNNEI, per germline. Trimming cost V 4 bases and J 9 bases, with 13 bases left between them. This CDR3 comprises 13 residues. The CDR3: CASSGQLGSEQFF. CDR3 nucleotides: TGTGCCAGCAGTGGACAGCTAGGTAGTGAGCAGTTCTTC.

The chain uses TRBV30 and TRBJ2-7, with unresolved D. Per germline, CDR1 GTSNPN and CDR2 SVGIG (reference sequence). The CDR3 is 12 residues long. Deletions cut 3 bases from V and 2 bases from J, with 8 bases between. CDR3 sequence (DNA): TGTGCCTGGAGCAATGGGCCCTACGAGCAGTACTTC. This encodes CAWSNGPYEQYF.

The gene calls are TRBV5-6 and TRBJ2-1, with a weak D call TRBD1 (6 bases). The CDR3 length is 15 residues. V dropped 0 bases and J dropped 5 bases, with 12 bases sitting between them. Germline lookup yields CDR1 SGHDT and CDR2 YYEEEE. The CDR3 DNA sequence: TGTGCCAGCAGCTTGGGGGGACACATTCACAATGAGCAGTTCTTC. Encoded protein: CASSLGGHIHNEQFF.

The CDR3 loop is CASSTRLATGEQYF. The DNA of the CDR3 is TGTGCCAGCAGCACACGACTAGCCACGGGTGAGCAGTACTTC. V gene TRBV5-4 combines with J gene TRBJ2-7, with 7 bases lining up with TRBD2. The CDR3 is 14 amino acids. V shed 4 bases and J 7 bases; nucleotides not matched to a gene: 11. Germline-derived CDR1 and CDR2 are SGHNT and YYREEE (reference sequence). The full variable domain, its missing parts supplied by reference TRBV5-4 and TRBJ2-7, is ETGVTQSPTHLIKTRGQQVTLRCSSQSGHNTVSWYQQALGQGPQFIFQYYREEENGRGNFPPRFSGLQFPNYSSELNVNALELDDSALYLCASSTRLATGEQYFGPGTRLTVT.

The chain uses TRBV4-1 and TRBJ2-6; no clear D. Germline lookup yields CDR1 MGHRA and CDR2 YSYEKL. CDR3 length equals 12 residues. Trimming cost V 1 base and J 9 bases, with 4 bases left between them. The CDR3 nucleotides read TGCGCCAGCAGCCAAGGGTACAACGTCCTGACTTTC. This encodes CASSQGYNVLTF.

The chain employs TRBV5-4 and TRBJ1-1; no clear D. The CDR3 spans 12 residues. V lost 1 base, J lost 11 bases, and 12 bases lay in between. Germline assignment: CDR1 SGHNT and CDR2 YYREEE (reference sequence). CDR3 amino acids: CASSLSGEWAFF. CDR3 nucleotides: TGTGCCAGCAGCTTGTCTGGGGAGTGGGCTTTCTTT.

This chain uses TRBV29-1 with TRBJ2-1, with 7 bases identical to TRBD1. Trimming at V came to 6 bases and at J to 0 bases, leaving 8 bases not matched to a gene. The CDR3 has 15 amino acids. Germline CDR1 reads SQVTM; CDR2 reads ANQGSEA. The CDR3 nucleotides are TGCAGCGTGTCCGGGACAGAGACCTCCTACAATGAGCAGTTCTTC. Translation: CSVSGTETSYNEQFF.

The rearrangement joins TRBV25-1 to TRBJ2-5; D possibly corresponds to TRBD2 (6 bases). The J call may be wrong; the DNA end is better matched by TRBJ2-7. The germline V gene encodes CDR1 MGHDK and CDR2 SYGVNS. The CDR3 is 14 amino acids. The CDR3 region has the DNA TGTGCCAGCAGTGAATGGGGGGATCCTTACGAGCAGTACTTC. Translating gives CASSEWGDPYEQYF.

The genes are TRBV2 and TRBJ1-2; no clear D. The CDR3 has 18 amino acids. The germline V and J ends were trimmed by 5 bases and 4 bases, with 26 bases remaining between them. Germline CDR1 reads SNHLY; CDR2 reads FYNNEI. The CDR3 loop reads CASSPRKPPLSTGYGYTF. The CDR3 DNA is TGTGCCAGCAGTCCCCGTAAGCCCCCACTCTCAACGGGCTATGGCTACACCTTC.

The chain joins TRBV6-1 to TRBJ1-5; the D is unclear. CDR1 is MNHNS and CDR2 is SASEGT in the germline V gene. The CDR3 is made up of 12 amino acids. V dropped 5 bases and J dropped 1 base, with 3 bases sitting between them. Here the CDR3 reads CASSLSNQPQHF. CDR3 in DNA: TGTGCCAGCAGTCTGAGCAATCAGCCCCAGCATTTT.

The rearrangement uses TRBV27 and TRBJ2-2; D may correspond to TRBD1 or TRBD2 (5 bases each). This CDR3 spans 15 amino acids. Germline-derived CDR1 and CDR2 are MNHEY and SMNVEV (reference sequence). The germline V and J ends were trimmed by 8 bases and 2 bases, with 15 bases remaining between them. The CDR3: CASRPGTDNTGELFF. DNA for the CDR3: TGTGCCAGCCGTCCCGGGACCGACAACACCGGGGAGCTGTTTTTT.

The gene calls are TRBV6-1 and TRBJ1-2; D call uncertain. CDR3 size: 13 residues. Per the germline V gene, CDR1 is MNHNS and CDR2 is SASEGT. Trimming took off 6 bases at V and 7 bases at J, with 15 bases between the two ends. The CDR3 region is CASRLVIASGYTF. DNA of the CDR3: TGTGCCAGCAGGTTGGTTATAGCTTCTGGCTACACCTTC.

The rearrangement links TRBV9 to TRBJ2-1; TRBD1 might be the D (5 bases). The CDR3 has 17 residues. Germline V gene lookup returns CDR1 SGDLS and CDR2 YYNGEE. V lost 0 bases, J lost 0 bases, and 13 bases lay in between. The CDR3 nucleotides read TGTGCCAGCAGCGTAGGGGGCAGGGTGAACTCCTACAATGAGCAGTTCTTC. As protein: CASSVGGRVNSYNEQFF.

V and J are TRBV6-6 and TRBJ2-7; 8 nucleotides line up with TRBD1. This CDR3 is built from 14 residues. From germline, CDR1 is MNHNY and CDR2 SVGAGI (reference sequence). The V gene end was trimmed by 7 bases and the J gene end by 12 bases; junction bases not matched to a gene: 17. Written as DNA, the CDR3 is TGTGCCAGCACTCCGGGACAGGTTCTAGTGCCACCGTACTTC. Translation: CASTPGQVLVPPYF.

The genes are TRBV9 and TRBJ2-7; 10 bases are shared with TRBD1. Germline loops: CDR1 SGDLS, CDR2 YYNGEE. Trimming at V came to 3 bases and at J to 2 bases, leaving 8 bases not matched to a gene. The length of the CDR3 is 16 residues. The CDR3 DNA follows: TGTGCCAGCAGCGGGGACAGGGGAGGAAACGCCTACGAGCAGTACTTC. Amino acids: CASSGDRGGNAYEQYF.

V usage is TRBV4-3 and J usage is TRBJ1-2; no clear D. Germline V gene lookup returns CDR1 LGHNA and CDR2 YSLEER. V lost 0 bases and J lost 5, with 16 bases in between. CDR3 size: 16 residues. The CDR3 protein is CASSQDGLVYSYGYTF. CDR3 DNA sequence: TGCGCCAGCAGCCAAGATGGACTGGTGTACTCTTATGGCTACACCTTC.

This chain uses TRBV5-6 with TRBJ2-1; D gene uncertain. From germline, CDR1 is SGHDT and CDR2 YYEEEE. This CDR3 spans 13 amino acids. Between the trimmed V and J ends, which lost 6 bases and 6 bases, there was a span of 13 bases. CDR3 sequence reads: CASTPGPSNEQFF. The CDR3 DNA follows: TGTGCCAGCACCCCCGGCCCGAGCAATGAGCAGTTCTTC.

This chain uses TRBV19 with TRBJ2-1, with D tentatively TRBD1 (5 bases). The CDR3 totals 13 residues. Trimming shortened V by 0 bases and J by 11 bases, and 11 bases separated the two germline ends. Germline-derived CDR1 and CDR2 are LNHDA and SQIVND (reference sequence). The CDR3 here is CASSIDIPGKQFF. Here the CDR3 DNA reads TGTGCCAGTAGTATAGACATCCCAGGGAAGCAGTTCTTC.

The chain uses TRBV4-2 and TRBJ2-7, with TRBD1 identical over 8 bases. The germline CDR1 and CDR2 sequences are LGHNA and YNFKEQ. This CDR3 has 14 residues. The J segment lost 4 bases and the V segment lost 4 bases, leaving 6 bases of the junction unmatched. The CDR3 region is CASSPAQGDYEQYF. DNA of the CDR3: TGTGCCAGCAGCCCCGCACAGGGGGATTACGAGCAGTACTTC.

J is TRBJ2-3 and V is TRBV30; weak D call: TRBD2 (6 bases). The germline V gene encodes CDR1 GTSNPN and CDR2 SVGIG (reference sequence). V gave up 3 bases and J gave up 2 bases, with 12 bases separating them. This CDR3 has 14 residues. The CDR3: CAWSRRGSTDTQYF. For the CDR3, the DNA is TGTGCCTGGAGCCGCCGGGGGTCCACAGATACGCAGTATTTT.

The chain links TRBV9 to TRBJ1-1, with no clear D. There are 13 residues in the CDR3. Trimming removed 7 bases from V and 1 base from J, with 11 bases in between. CDR1 is SGDLS, CDR2 YYNGEE, per germline. Here the CDR3 DNA reads TGTGCCAGCGCGCCCCCAGGGAACACTGAAGCTTTCTTT. Residues: CASAPPGNTEAFF.

This chain joins TRBV7-2 and TRBJ1-5; 8 bases line up with TRBD1. Trimming removed 4 bases from V and 3 bases from J; junction bases left unmatched: 8. The germline V gene has CDR1 SGHTA and CDR2 FQGNSA. CDR3 length: 16 amino acids. In DNA form, the CDR3 reads TGTGCCAGCAGCTCCCACAGGGGGATCTACAATCAGCCCCAGCATTTT. Translated: CASSSHRGIYNQPQHF.

The chain links TRBV13 to TRBJ1-6; weak D call: TRBD1 (6 bases). This CDR3 has 17 residues. Germline lookup yields CDR1 PRHDT and CDR2 FYEKMQ (reference sequence). Trimming stripped 2 bases from V and 8 bases from J, with 19 bases between. This chain's CDR3 is CASSLIGTLGPYSPLHF. The CDR3 nucleotides read TGTGCCAGCAGCTTAATTGGGACATTGGGGCCATATTCACCCCTCCACTTT.